A selection of T cell receptor beta chains follows, all from one sample in a study of control samples from healthy donors and cancer patients. Some clones are missing from TCRdb's copy, which holds only in-frame ones; the method was immunoSEQ multiplex PCR. In the table there are 95,000 to 150,000 clones, almost 95% of which are singletons. The sequenced sample was PBMCs. The receptors were sampled from a man older than 75 with head and neck cancer. Each CDR3 is given with its conserved first and last residue. The D gene is left open where the match is weak.

j_gene: TRBJ2-3
v_gene: TRBV19
d_gene: .
CDR3nt: TGTGCCAGTATCAAGAAGGGCACAGATACGCAGTATTTT
CDR3aa: CASIKKGTDTQYF

j_gene: TRBJ1-4
v_gene: TRBV18
d_gene: .
CDR3nt: TGTGCCAGCTCACCCAGGGAGCCCCTCACTAATGAAAAACTGTTTTTT
CDR3aa: CASSPREPLTNEKLFF

j_gene: TRBJ1-2
v_gene: TRBV28
d_gene: .
CDR3nt: TGTGCCAGCAGTTCCCAGGGGAGCAGCTATGGCTACACCTTC
CDR3aa: CASSSQGSSYGYTF

j_gene: TRBJ1-5
v_gene: TRBV27
d_gene: .
CDR3nt: TGTGCCAGCAGTTTAGTTGGCAGCTATCAGCCCCAGCATTTT
CDR3aa: CASSLVGSYQPQHF

j_gene: TRBJ2-3
v_gene: TRBV29-1
d_gene: TRBD2
CDR3nt: TGCAGCGTATGGACTAGCGGCACAGATACGCAGTATTTT
CDR3aa: CSVWTSGTDTQYF

j_gene: TRBJ2-7
v_gene: TRBV2
d_gene: TRBD2
CDR3nt: TGTGCCAGCAGTGAACCAGGACTAGCGGGTTCCTACGAGCAGTACTTC
CDR3aa: CASSEPGLAGSYEQYF

j_gene: TRBJ1-2
v_gene: TRBV19
d_gene: .
CDR3nt: TGTGCCAGTAGTCAGACGGGTTTCTCCTATGGCTACACCTTC
CDR3aa: CASSQTGFSYGYTF

j_gene: TRBJ1-2
v_gene: TRBV2
d_gene: .
CDR3nt: TGTGCCAGCAGTGGGAACGGAGCTAACTATGGCTACACCTTC
CDR3aa: CASSGNGANYGYTF

j_gene: TRBJ2-1
v_gene: TRBV30
d_gene: TRBD2
CDR3nt: TGTGCCTGGAGAGGTCTAGCGGTCTACAATGAGCAGTTCTTC
CDR3aa: CAWRGLAVYNEQFF

j_gene: TRBJ1-2
v_gene: TRBV9
d_gene: TRBD1
CDR3nt: TGTGCCAGCAGCGTAGATCTGGACAGGGGCTATGGCTACACCTTC
CDR3aa: CASSVDLDRGYGYTF

j_gene: TRBJ1-1
v_gene: TRBV7-2
d_gene: .
CDR3nt: TGTGCCAGCAGTCCCTGGGCCTCGATGAACACTGAAGCTTTCTTT
CDR3aa: CASSPWASMNTEAFF

j_gene: TRBJ2-1
v_gene: TRBV9
d_gene: .
CDR3nt: TGTGCCAGCAGCGTAGGAGTGCGGACGAACCCTTACAATGAGCAGTTCTTC
CDR3aa: CASSVGVRTNPYNEQFF

j_gene: TRBJ2-2
v_gene: TRBV6-1
d_gene: .
CDR3nt: TGTGCCAGCAGTGAAGGAGCCTGGGGACTTCCCGGGGAGCTGTTTTTT
CDR3aa: CASSEGAWGLPGELFF